This T cell receptor (beta chain) was observed in a study of cytomegalovirus exposure and HLA in healthy donors. Whole-study context: Genetic ancestry analysis placed approximately 79% of the roughly 400 donors that were genotyped in the Caucasian-associated cluster.

This clone was seen more than once but under ten times. Amplification used 60 Vbeta primers and 13 Jbeta primers. Libraries were prepared by immunoSEQ multiplex PCR; TCRdb keeps only in-frame clonotypes and omits some of them. Here the sample spans some 220,000 clones, around 80% being singletons. CDR3 length: 16 residues. Germline CDR1 is SGDLS and CDR2 is YYNGEE. V was pared by 0 bases and J by 3 bases, with 8 bases of the junction left unmatched. The rearrangement links TRBV9 to TRBJ2-7; 8 bases map to TRBD1. Sequences were obtained from PBMCs. The receptor's source is a woman aged 55-69 years in good health and CMV-seropositive. The CDR3 sequence is CASSVDGGQGVYEQYF. The DNA for the CDR3 is TGTGCCAGCAGCGTAGACGGCGGACAGGGAGTCTACGAGCAGTACTTC.